Reported below is one T cell receptor beta chain. The data were obtained in a study of shared clonotypes between healthy human individuals. Whole-study context: Two women and three men aged 18 to 49 served as donors.

The table came from immunoSEQ multiplex PCR; TCRdb's copy has only in-frame clones and leaves some out. Here the sample spans over 2 million clones, approximately 95% being singletons. Naive CD8 cells, CD45RO-negative and positively selected for CCR7, excluded terminally differentiated effector memory CD45RA+ cells. The CDR3 is 14 amino acids. Germline V CDR1 and CDR2: MNHNS, SASEGT. Losses at the gene ends were 3 bases for V and 5 bases for J; bases not matched to a gene: 5. The V call is TRBV6-1, the J call TRBJ1-2, with TRBD1 matching 8 bases. Sample: naive CD8+ T cells sorted from blood. The receptor's source is a young man in good health. The CDR3 sequence is CASSEDRVLYGYTF. The DNA of the CDR3 is TGTGCCAGCAGTGAGGACAGGGTACTTTATGGCTACACCTTC.